The source of this T cell receptor beta chain is a study of T cell responses to AZD1222 COVID-19 vaccine listed by TCRdb under 2021. A note on the overall study: AZD1222 recipients with second doses at about 4 weeks or about 12 weeks were pooled, because spike-specific TCR depth and breadth did not differ between schedules. TCR sequencing covered 233 trial participants: roughly 200 given two doses of AZD1222 and 26 given two doses of MenACWY control vaccine. Trial participants were enrolled by age into subgroups of 18-55, 56-69 and 70-plus years, and around 150, 29 and 61 TCR-sequenced participants, respectively, were included in these subgroups. Beyond this particular receptor, the publication reports: No day 14 peak-response samples were available, so repertoires were characterized only after the peak T cell response. Conclusions about previously exposed vaccinees are limited because only five to seven AZD1222 recipients were SARS-CoV-2 seropositive at baseline. CD4 TCRs associated with the vaccine covered the entire spike protein, and the dominant responses were in regions 160-218 and 743-854. In the small 56-69-year group, the increase in depth fell short of significance, most likely because of low power. Participants were mostly white British and included more females than males, and it was suggested by the authors that clonal diversity may have been underestimated. A significant rise in spike-specific TCR breadth and depth was observed after two AZD1222 doses relative to day 0 and relative to MenACWY recipients. Epitopes outside the regions mutated in the B.1.351 and B.1.1.7 variants were reportedly recognized by nearly half of the unique spike-specific TCRs.

From the cysteine through the phenylalanine, the CDR3 covers 12 amino acids. The read is trimmed to its CDR3 DNA, 36 bases read in frame from base 1. Between the V and J ends, shortened by 3 bases and 4 bases respectively, the junction contains 9 bases. Taken from the germline V gene (reference sequence), the CDR1 and CDR2 loops are DFQATT and SNEGSKA. The CDR3 regions of human TCRbeta chains were analyzed by immunosequencing. The authors' analysis ran thus. TCRs in the repertoires were compared against a reference library of SARS-CoV-2-specific TCRs that had been generated with the MIRA antigen-specificity platform. Breadth meant the fraction of unique TCRs that were SARS-CoV-2-associated, whereas depth meant the fraction of total T cells that were SARS-CoV-2-associated. Using the MIRA data, each spike-specific TCR was assigned both to the spike region to which the TCR was reactive and to a CD4 or CD8 class. Log10-transformed breadth and depth values were compared by one-way ANOVA with Sidak's multiple comparisons tests. TCRdb re-hosts the immuneACCESS table, in-frame sequences only. Its copies lack some clones; in the studies checked, an unresolved V gene accounts for under half of them, and the cause for the rest is not known. The V and J calls and the clone size are those of that table, but D and trimming were determined from the DNA. This sample is represented by about 100,000 clones; about 88% of them were singletons. The ten largest clones take up approximately 17% of the sample.

According to the study, the label for this sample's time point signals: baseline before first vaccination. Vaccinee samples came from UK trials COV001 and COV002, including a single-blind randomized controlled phase 2/3 trial of AZD1222 (ChAdOx1 nCoV-19) in healthy adults. Trial participant PBMC samples were collected at day 0 and day 28 after the second dose for TCRbeta chain sequencing. Concerning this clone: What antigen it recognizes has not been identified. No qualities accompany the bases; no much larger clone lies one base away.

The sample was peripheral blood, taken on day 0 of AZD1222 vaccination. The V and J segments used are TRBV20-1 and TRBJ1-2; TRBD1 is a weak D gene call, 5 bases matching. The sequence was collected from an adult in good health. The DNA is TGCAGTGCTAGTCCGGGGGGCTATGGCTACACCTTC. Its translation reads: CSASPGGYGYTF.